The rows below give T cell receptor beta chains drawn from one sample of a study of identical twins. TCRdb used MiXCR to reprocess the 5' RACE reads, holding one entry per CDR3 protein. The sample holds 1.5 million to 2 million distinct CDR3 sequences, under 35% seen once. Sequencing was performed on cord blood. Every receptor here comes from a newborn girl in good health. Each CDR3 is given with its conserved first and last residue. The order of the fields is CDR3 protein, D gene, clone size, V gene. A D gene is named only where the DNA matches it firmly. Size tells how often a clone was seen (once, few, many) or the class of an expanded clone, and some rows leave it out.

CDR3: CSAVRGTGVTDTQYF
D: TRBD1
size: NA
V: TRBV20-1

CDR3: CASSFWTSSSSYNEQFF
D: TRBD2
size: few
V: TRBV7-9

CDR3: CASRKDYEQYF
D: NA
size: few
V: TRBV10-2

CDR3: CSGDEWTEAFF
D: NA
size: NA
V: TRBV20-1

CDR3: CASSRPGQRDPKETQYF
D: NA
size: few
V: TRBV28

CDR3: CASSPTVLQETQYF
D: NA
size: NA
V: TRBV27

CDR3: CASSIMGAKYNEQFF
D: NA
size: few
V: TRBV19

CDR3: CASSLGGTRFSQETQYF
D: TRBD2
size: many
V: TRBV11-2

CDR3: CASSQPRGRGHGKLFF
D: NA
size: once
V: TRBV4-1

CDR3: CAISFQGAGAFF
D: TRBD1
size: NA
V: TRBV10-3

CDR3: CSAREVANYGYTF
D: NA
size: few
V: TRBV20-1

CDR3: CASSYGASGYTDTQYF
D: TRBD2
size: NA
V: TRBV6-5

CDR3: CASSLGASGANEQFF
D: TRBD2
size: NA
V: TRBV5-1

CDR3: CSARPLLTGGGSNQPQHF
D: TRBD1
size: NA
V: TRBV20-1

CDR3: CASSVGQGEGHTTEAFF
D: TRBD1
size: NA
V: TRBV9

CDR3: CASSARGGSSEKLFF
D: NA
size: NA
V: TRBV6-5

CDR3: CASSTLAGGPLEQFF
D: TRBD2
size: few
V: TRBV7-8

CDR3: CASIGGDSSYNEQFF
D: NA
size: NA
V: TRBV13

CDR3: CASSLGWVAGEKLFF
D: NA
size: NA
V: TRBV7-9

CDR3: CASSKVGGLNQPQHF
D: NA
size: NA
V: TRBV21-1

CDR3: CASSLKLAGATDTQYF
D: TRBD2
size: many
V: TRBV7-8

CDR3: CSVGKGPHHEQYF
D: NA
size: few
V: TRBV29-1

CDR3: CASSSSVARGGYTF
D: NA
size: many
V: TRBV27

CDR3: CSASGRVKGADEQFF
D: NA
size: few
V: TRBV20-1

CDR3: CASSFFGRAGRNNSPLHF
D: NA
size: NA
V: TRBV11-2

CDR3: CASKVLVGSYNEQFF
D: NA
size: few
V: TRBV6-5

CDR3: CASRTTSGVGVAKNIQYF
D: TRBD2
size: NA
V: TRBV6-1

CDR3: CASSSLRGRVGKNIQYF
D: NA
size: NA
V: TRBV7-2

CDR3: CASSPKSGRINYEQYF
D: TRBD2
size: NA
V: TRBV7-2

CDR3: CSGSSGSYNEQYF
D: NA
size: once
V: TRBV20-1

CDR3: CASSLAGTGDYEQYF
D: TRBD1
size: NA
V: TRBV5-1

CDR3: CASSRNRVPDTQYF
D: NA
size: NA
V: TRBV11-2

CDR3: CASSQRGGNSPLHF
D: TRBD1
size: many
V: TRBV3-1

CDR3: CASSAGGIYNSPLHF
D: NA
size: few
V: TRBV7-2

CDR3: CASSSRKGLGTNVLTF
D: NA
size: few
V: TRBV28

CDR3: CASSQGWRERSYEQYF
D: TRBD2
size: NA
V: TRBV4-2

CDR3: CAGGQRGLASSYEQYF
D: TRBD2
size: once
V: TRBV28

CDR3: CSARDTYRGLAEQFF
D: TRBD1
size: few
V: TRBV20-1

CDR3: CSPQGGSYNEQFF
D: NA
size: few
V: TRBV20-1

CDR3: CASSQDREGGSGANVLTF
D: TRBD1
size: NA
V: TRBV3-1

CDR3: CANSYSIPRSSSSPLHF
D: NA
size: NA
V: TRBV6-6

CDR3: CASLPCSGRAWETQYF
D: NA
size: once
V: TRBV21-1